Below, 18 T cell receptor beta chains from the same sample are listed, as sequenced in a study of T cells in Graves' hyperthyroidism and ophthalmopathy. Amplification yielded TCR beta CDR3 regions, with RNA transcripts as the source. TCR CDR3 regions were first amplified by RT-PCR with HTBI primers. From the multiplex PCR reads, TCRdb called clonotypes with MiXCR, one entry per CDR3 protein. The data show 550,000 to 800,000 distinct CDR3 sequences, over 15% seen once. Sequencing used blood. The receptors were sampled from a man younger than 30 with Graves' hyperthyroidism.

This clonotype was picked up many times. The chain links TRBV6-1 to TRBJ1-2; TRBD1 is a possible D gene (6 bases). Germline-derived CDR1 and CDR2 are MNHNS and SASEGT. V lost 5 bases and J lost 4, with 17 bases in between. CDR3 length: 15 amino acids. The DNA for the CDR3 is TGTGCCAGCAGTTCGTGGGGGGGGACATTCTATGGCTACACCTTC. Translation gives CASSSWGGTFYGYTF.

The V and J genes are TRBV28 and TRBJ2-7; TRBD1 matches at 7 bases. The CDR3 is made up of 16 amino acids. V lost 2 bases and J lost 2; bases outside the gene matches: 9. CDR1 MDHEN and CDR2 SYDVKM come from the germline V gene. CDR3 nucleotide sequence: TGTGCCAGCAGTTTAGACAGGGTGACGATAACCTACGAGCAGTACTTC. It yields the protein CASSLDRVTITYEQYF.

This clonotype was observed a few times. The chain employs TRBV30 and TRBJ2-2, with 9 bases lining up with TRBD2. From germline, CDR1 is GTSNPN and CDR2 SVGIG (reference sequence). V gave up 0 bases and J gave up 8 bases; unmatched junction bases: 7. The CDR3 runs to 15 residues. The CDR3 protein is CAWSVRLAGAGELFF. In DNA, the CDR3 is TGTGCCTGGAGTGTACGGTTAGCGGGAGCAGGGGAGCTGTTTTTT. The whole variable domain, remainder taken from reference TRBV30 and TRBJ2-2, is SQTIHQWPATLVQPVGSPLSLECTVEGTSNPNLYWYRQAAGRGLQLLFYSVGIGQISSEVPQNLSASRPQDRQFILSSKKLLLSDSGFYLCAWSVRLAGAGELFFGEGSRLTVL.

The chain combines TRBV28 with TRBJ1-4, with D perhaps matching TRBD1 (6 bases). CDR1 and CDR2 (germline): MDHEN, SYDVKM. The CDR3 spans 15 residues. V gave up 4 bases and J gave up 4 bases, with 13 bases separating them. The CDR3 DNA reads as TGTGCCAGCAGTTCCCCAGGGGCCAATAATGAAAAACTGTTTTTT. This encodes CASSSPGANNEKLFF.

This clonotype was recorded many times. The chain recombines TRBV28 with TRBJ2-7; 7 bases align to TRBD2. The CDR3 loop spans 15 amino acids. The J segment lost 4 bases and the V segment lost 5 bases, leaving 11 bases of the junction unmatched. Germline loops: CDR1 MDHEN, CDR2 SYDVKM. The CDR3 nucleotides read TGTGCCAGCAGTAGCCAGGGCGGGAGCGGATACGAGCAGTACTTC. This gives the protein CASSSQGGSGYEQYF.

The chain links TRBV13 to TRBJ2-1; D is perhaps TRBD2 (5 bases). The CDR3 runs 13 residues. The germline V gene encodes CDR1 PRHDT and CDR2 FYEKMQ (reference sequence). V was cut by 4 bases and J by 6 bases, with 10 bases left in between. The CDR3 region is CASSSRRGNEQFF. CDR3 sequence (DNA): TGTGCCAGCAGCTCCAGACGGGGCAATGAGCAGTTCTTC.

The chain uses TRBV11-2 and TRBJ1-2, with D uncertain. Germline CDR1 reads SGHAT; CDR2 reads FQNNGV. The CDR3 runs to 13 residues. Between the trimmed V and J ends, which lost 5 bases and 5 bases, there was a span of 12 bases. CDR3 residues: CASSRSGRYGYTF. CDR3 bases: TGTGCCAGCAGCCGTAGTGGCCGATATGGCTACACCTTC.

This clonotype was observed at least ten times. CDR3 protein: CATWEGQGFYEQYF. CDR3 DNA sequence: TGTGCCACCTGGGAGGGGCAGGGGTTTTACGAGCAGTACTTC. The gene calls are TRBV10-3 and TRBJ2-7; maybe TRBD2 (7 bases). Germline V CDR1 and CDR2: ENHRY, SYGVKD. The CDR3 runs to 14 residues. V was cut by 10 bases and J by 4 bases, with 20 bases left in between.

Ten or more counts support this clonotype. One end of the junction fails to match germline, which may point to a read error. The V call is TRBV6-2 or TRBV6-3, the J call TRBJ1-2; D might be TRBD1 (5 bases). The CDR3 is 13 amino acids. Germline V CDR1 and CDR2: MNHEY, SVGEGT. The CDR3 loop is CASSTGTNYGYTF. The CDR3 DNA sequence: TGTGCCAGCAGTACCGGGACGAACTATGGCTACACTTTC.

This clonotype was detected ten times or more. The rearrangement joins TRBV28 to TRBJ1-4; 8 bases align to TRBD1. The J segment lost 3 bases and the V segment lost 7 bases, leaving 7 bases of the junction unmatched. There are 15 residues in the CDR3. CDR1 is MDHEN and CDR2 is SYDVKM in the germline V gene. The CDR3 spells CASKAGGLANEKLFF. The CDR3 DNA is TGTGCCAGCAAGGCAGGGGGCTTGGCTAATGAAAAACTGTTTTTT.

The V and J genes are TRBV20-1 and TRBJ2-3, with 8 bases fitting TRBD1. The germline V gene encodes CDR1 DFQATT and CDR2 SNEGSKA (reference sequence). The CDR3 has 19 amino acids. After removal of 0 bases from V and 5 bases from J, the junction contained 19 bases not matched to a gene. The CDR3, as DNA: TGCAGTGCTAGAGATCAATTTAACCCGGACAGGGCAGTTCAAGATACGCAGTATTTT. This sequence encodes CSARDQFNPDRAVQDTQYF.

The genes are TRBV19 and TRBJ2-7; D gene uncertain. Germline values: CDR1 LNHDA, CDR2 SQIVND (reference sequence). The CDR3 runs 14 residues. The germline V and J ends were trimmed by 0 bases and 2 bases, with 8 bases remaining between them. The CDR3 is CASSIESKAYEQYF. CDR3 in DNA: TGTGCCAGTAGTATAGAGTCTAAGGCCTACGAGCAGTACTTC.

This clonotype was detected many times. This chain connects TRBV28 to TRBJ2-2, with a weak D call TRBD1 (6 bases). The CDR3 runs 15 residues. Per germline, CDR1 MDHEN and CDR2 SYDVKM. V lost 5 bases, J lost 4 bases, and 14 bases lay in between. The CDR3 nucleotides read TGTGCCAGCAGTGTCGGGACATTCGCCACCGGGGAGCTGTTTTTT. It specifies CASSVGTFATGELFF.

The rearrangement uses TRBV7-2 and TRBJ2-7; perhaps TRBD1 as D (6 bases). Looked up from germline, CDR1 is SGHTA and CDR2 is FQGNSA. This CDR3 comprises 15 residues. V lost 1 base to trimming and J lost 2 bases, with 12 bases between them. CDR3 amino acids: CASSLDGRGPYEQYF. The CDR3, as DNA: TGTGCCAGCAGCTTAGACGGCAGGGGCCCCTACGAGCAGTACTTC.

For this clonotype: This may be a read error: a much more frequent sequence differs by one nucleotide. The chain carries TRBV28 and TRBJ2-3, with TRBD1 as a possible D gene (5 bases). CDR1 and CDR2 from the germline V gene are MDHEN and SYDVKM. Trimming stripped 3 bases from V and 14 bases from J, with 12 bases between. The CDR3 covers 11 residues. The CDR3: CASSFGGAVYF. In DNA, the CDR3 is TGTGCCAGCAGTTTTGGTGGGGCGGTGTATTTT.

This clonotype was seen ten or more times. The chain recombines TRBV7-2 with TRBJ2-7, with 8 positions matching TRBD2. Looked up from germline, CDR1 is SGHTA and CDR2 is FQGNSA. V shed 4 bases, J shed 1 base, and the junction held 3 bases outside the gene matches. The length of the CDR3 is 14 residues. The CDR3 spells CASSSSGWSYEQYF. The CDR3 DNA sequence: TGTGCCAGCAGCTCTAGCGGGTGGTCCTACGAGCAGTACTTC.

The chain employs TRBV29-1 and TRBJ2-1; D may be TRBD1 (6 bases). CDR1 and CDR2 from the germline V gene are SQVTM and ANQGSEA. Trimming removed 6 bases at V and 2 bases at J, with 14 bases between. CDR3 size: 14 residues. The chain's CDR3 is CSVLGHLTYNEQFF. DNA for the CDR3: TGCAGCGTCCTGGGACACTTGACCTACAATGAGCAGTTCTTC.

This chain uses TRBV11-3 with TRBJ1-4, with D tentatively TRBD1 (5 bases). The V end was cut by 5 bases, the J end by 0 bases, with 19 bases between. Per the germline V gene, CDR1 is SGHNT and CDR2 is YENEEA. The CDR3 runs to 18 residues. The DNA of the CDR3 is TGTGCCAGCAGCCTAGCGGGGGACCTTGTTGCAACTAATGAAAAACTGTTTTTT. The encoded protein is CASSLAGDLVATNEKLFF.